These 21 T cell receptor beta chains share one sample of origin, sequenced in a study of metastatic and nonmetastatic thyroid tumors (dated by TCRdb to 2019 to 2021). Receptor amplification or capture employed PCR. Sequencing used an Illumina HiSeq 4000. Clones were called with MiXCR by TCRdb after fastp trimmed the public reads at Q25, and only in-frame beta chains were retained. This sample comprises over 20,000 clones, 31% of them detected only once. In total, the top ten clones hold around 14% of the sample. Before undergoing thyroid surgery, none of the patients had been given any kind of treatment. Sequencing was carried out using blood. The receptor source for this set is a female donor with papillary thyroid cancer or a benign thyroid nodule (not recorded which). Some clones in this sample may be carry-over from other donors' samples.

By frequency in the sample, this clone is medium-sized. CDR3 nucleotides: TGTGCCAGCAGGGGACGGACCCGTTACAATGAGCAGTTCTTC. Amino acids: CASRGRTRYNEQFF. The genes are TRBV7-8 and TRBJ2-1; D possibly uses TRBD1 or TRBD2 (5 bases each). CDR3 length: 14 residues. V was shortened by 6 bases and J by 4 bases, with 13 bases between the two germline ends. Germline-derived CDR1 and CDR2 are SGHVS and FQNEAQ.

This chain uses TRBV5-1 with TRBJ2-7; maybe TRBD1 (6 bases). Germline CDR1 and CDR2: SGHRS and YFSETQ. The CDR3 runs to 16 residues. V lost 0 bases, J lost 2 bases, and 15 bases lay in between. CDR3 residues: CASSLAGRTDAYEQYF. CDR3 DNA: TGCGCCAGCAGCTTGGCGGGACGGACAGATGCCTACGAGCAGTACTTC.

At least ten counts were recorded for this clone. A single base separates this from a much larger clone, so it may be a read error. Other DNA sequences of this sample code for an identical CDR3. The V and J genes are TRBV12-3 or TRBV12-4 and TRBJ2-7; possible D gene TRBD1, 6 bases. This CDR3 has 14 residues. CDR3 DNA sequence: TGCGCCAGCAGTTTGGACCCCCAGGGGTACGAGCAGTACTTC. It codes for CASSLDPQGYEQYF.

J is TRBJ2-5 and V is TRBV27; no firm D call. The V gene's germline CDR1 is MNHEY and CDR2 SMNVEV (reference sequence). The CDR3 extends over 13 amino acids. Trimming left V 6 bases short and J 4 bases short, with 12 bases between. In nucleotides, the CDR3 is TGTGCCAGCAGGCCAATTATCGGAGAGACCCAGTACTTC. As protein: CASRPIIGETQYF.

This clone was counted at least ten times. The chain recombines TRBV20-1 with TRBJ2-1, with 11 bases lining up with TRBD1. Germline lookup yields CDR1 DFQATT and CDR2 SNEGSKA (reference sequence). The CDR3 loop spans 14 amino acids. Trimming cost V 1 base and J 10 bases; bases outside gene matches: 6. The chain's CDR3 is CSARAGTGGWEQFF. CDR3 bases: TGCAGTGCTAGAGCCGGGACAGGGGGTTGGGAGCAGTTCTTC.

CDR3 residues: CSAEEGSSGSYYEQYF. The CDR3 bases are TGCAGTGCTGAGGAGGGGTCTAGCGGGAGTTACTACGAGCAGTACTTC. The chain carries TRBV20-1 and TRBJ2-7, with 10 bases matching TRBD2. Trimming at V came to 5 bases and at J to 3 bases, leaving 13 bases not matched to a gene. The CDR3 sequence is 16 residues long. Germline V lookup: CDR1 DFQATT, CDR2 SNEGSKA (reference sequence).

This clone was seen a few times. The chain employs TRBV28 and TRBJ2-6; TRBD1 matches at 8 bases. This CDR3 has 19 amino acids. V trimming: 5 bases; J trimming: 1 base; junction bases outside the gene matches: 13. Germline CDR1 and CDR2: MDHEN and SYDVKM. CDR3 residues: CASSGINRDRLSGANVLTF. CDR3 nucleotide sequence: TGTGCCAGCAGTGGAATAAACCGGGACAGGCTATCTGGGGCCAACGTCCTGACTTTC.

This clone turned up a few times. This chain connects TRBV12-3 or TRBV12-4 to TRBJ2-2; TRBD2 matches at 10 bases. CDR3 length equals 15 residues. J lost 5 bases, V lost 6 bases, and 6 bases had no gene match. The CDR3 coding sequence is TGTGCCAGCAGACCCCGGACTAGCGGAACCGGGGAGCTGTTTTTT. It is translated as CASRPRTSGTGELFF.

This clone has a single count. The V gene is TRBV11-1, the J gene TRBJ2-7, with 7 bases matching TRBD1. Losses at the gene ends were 0 bases for V and 3 bases for J; bases not matched to a gene: 11. This CDR3 contains 17 residues. CDR1 is SGHAT, CDR2 FQDESV, per germline (reference sequence). The CDR3 sequence: CASSLAATGTASYEQYF. In nucleotides, the CDR3 is TGTGCCAGCAGCTTAGCCGCTACCGGGACAGCCAGCTACGAGCAGTACTTC.

The genes are TRBV3-1 and TRBJ2-1; 9 bases map to TRBD1. With 4 bases clipped from V and 7 bases from J, the junction kept 8 bases outside the gene matches. The V gene's germline CDR1 is LGHDT and CDR2 YNNKEL (reference sequence). The CDR3 spans 15 residues. The DNA of the CDR3 is TGTGCCAGCAGCCGTGGGACAGGGACGAGGAATGAGCAGTTCTTC. Protein sequence: CASSRGTGTRNEQFF.

This clone is judged medium-sized. The chain uses TRBV20-1 and TRBJ1-1, with 8 bases fitting TRBD1. The V and J ends lost 6 bases and 3 bases, in that order; junction bases with no gene match: 6. The CDR3 loop spans 13 amino acids. The germline gives CDR1 DFQATT, CDR2 SNEGSKA (reference sequence). In DNA form, the CDR3 reads TGCAGTGCCATCGGGACAGGACACACTGAAGCTTTCTTT. Protein sequence: CSAIGTGHTEAFF.

This clone has just a few counts. The chain couples TRBV6-1 to TRBJ1-2; D is ambiguous. Germline assignment: CDR1 MNHNS and CDR2 SASEGT. This CDR3 contains 14 residues. V lost 2 bases to trimming and J lost 1 base, with 8 bases between them. The CDR3 protein is CASSELTSNYGYTF. CDR3 bases: TGTGCCAGCAGTGAACTCACAAGTAACTATGGCTACACCTTC.

This clone was picked up many times. The chain employs TRBV3-1 and TRBJ2-1; 10 bases are a match to TRBD2. The CDR3 sequence is 14 residues long. The germline gives CDR1 LGHDT, CDR2 YNNKEL (reference sequence). Trimming removed 0 bases from V and 10 bases from J; junction bases left unmatched: 3. CDR3 nucleotide sequence: TGTGCCAGCAGCCAAGATGGTAGCGGGGGGGAGCAGTTCTTC. It is translated as CASSQDGSGGEQFF.

The sample holds many counts of this clone. DNA of the CDR3: TGTGCCAGCAGCTTAGGGGTGAACACCATATATTTT. Encoded protein: CASSLGVNTIYF. This chain connects TRBV7-2 to TRBJ1-3; D not certain. CDR1 and CDR2 (germline): SGHTA, FQGNSA. This CDR3 comprises 12 residues. Trimming took 1 base from V and 7 from J, leaving 5 bases between them.

In its sample, this clone ranks as medium-sized. At the DNA level, this CDR3 is encoded by other sequences in the same sample as well. The rearrangement joins TRBV19 to TRBJ2-7; 11 nucleotides match TRBD1. The CDR3 is made up of 15 amino acids. Germline CDR1 reads LNHDA; CDR2 reads SQIVND (reference sequence). Trimming removed 4 bases from V and 7 bases from J; junction bases left unmatched: 9. The CDR3 coding sequence is TGTGCCAGTAGTACCTCCTGGGACAGGGGGGAGGAGCAGTACTTC. Amino acid sequence: CASSTSWDRGEEQYF.

This clone was counted many times. V is TRBV20-1 and J is TRBJ2-1; no firm D call. The CDR3 sequence is 13 residues long. Between the trimmed V and J ends, which lost 2 bases and 9 bases, there was a span of 14 bases. Germline-derived CDR1 and CDR2 are DFQATT and SNEGSKA (reference sequence). The CDR3 region has the DNA TGCAGTGCTAGACCCCTTCAAGGAGTTGAGCAGTTCTTC. It yields the protein CSARPLQGVEQFF.

Ten or more counts support this clone. The J gene is TRBJ2-3, the V gene TRBV7-6, with D hard to call. Per germline, CDR1 SGHVS and CDR2 FNYEAQ. V lost 6 bases, J lost 0 bases, and 13 bases lay in between. The CDR3 spans 15 residues. The CDR3 bases are TGTGCCAGCAGTTTTCGGGCTTCCAGCACAGATACGCAGTATTTT. Residues: CASSFRASSTDTQYF.

By share, this clone counts as medium-sized. CDR3 DNA sequence: TGTGCCAGCCGGACTAGCGGGAGCAATGAGCAGTTCTTC. Its translation: CASRTSGSNEQFF. This chain joins TRBV6-1 and TRBJ2-1, with 13 bases fitting TRBD2. J lost 6 bases, V lost 8 bases, and 1 base had no gene match. This CDR3 region has 13 residues. Germline V gene sequence: CDR1 MNHNS, CDR2 SASEGT.

The J gene is TRBJ2-7, the V gene TRBV28; the D is unclear. The germline CDR1 and CDR2 sequences are MDHEN and SYDVKM. V was trimmed by 2 bases and J by 3 bases, leaving 8 bases between them. There are 13 residues in the CDR3. In DNA, the CDR3 is TGTGCCAGCAGTTTAAAACTTTACTACGAGCAGTACGTC. Translating it yields CASSLKLYYEQYV.

The V gene is TRBV30, the J gene TRBJ2-1; 7 nucleotides match TRBD2. The CDR3 runs 15 residues. Germline trimming cut 7 bases from V and 2 bases from J; bases unmatched to any gene: 11. Germline V gives CDR1 GTSNPN, CDR2 SVGIG (reference sequence). CDR3 coding DNA: TGTGCCTTAGGAGTAGGGCTAGCGGCCTACAATGAGCAGTTCTTC. As protein: CALGVGLAAYNEQFF.

This clone is labeled as medium-sized. The gene calls are TRBV2 and TRBJ2-1; TRBD1 might be the D (5 bases). Between the trimmed V and J ends, which lost 6 bases and 8 bases, there was a span of 11 bases. The CDR3 runs 12 residues. CDR1 is SNHLY and CDR2 is FYNNEI in the germline V gene. The CDR3 loop is CASSSGLDEQFF. The CDR3, as DNA: TGTGCCAGCAGCTCAGGGTTGGATGAGCAGTTCTTC.